This TCR beta chain was profiled in a study of T cells after yellow fever vaccination (dated by TCRdb to about 2019). Regarding the study in general: Libraries from fractions with low cell numbers were prepared with the SMART-Seq v4 Ultra Low Input RNA kit. The cohort comprised two healthy male donors, one aged 18 to 30 and one aged 30 to 39 years. Bulk PBMC replicates and cell subsets were isolated from blood drawn at multiple timepoints before and after both primary and secondary immunization. Bulk TCR alpha and beta repertoires were sequenced longitudinally to track T-cell clones before and after primary and booster YFV17D yellow fever vaccination.

Per the publication, the treatment or condition label means: live attenuated yellow fever vaccine strain. PBMCs were isolated from peripheral blood using a standard Ficoll-Paque protocol. Dynabeads CD4 and CD8 positive selection kits were used to isolate CD4 and CD8 T-cell fractions. RNA was extracted with TriZol from bulk PBMCs, CD4 and CD8 fractions, and dextramer-positive and dextramer-negative fractions. This clonotype was found many times. The target of this receptor is not known. No base qualities exist here, and no much larger clone lies one base off it. Study-wide conclusions, independent of this receptor: Most clones expanded after primary vaccination were re-detected after the booster (almost 97% of CD4 and approximately 88% of CD8), suggesting broad memory maintenance. A small fraction of clonotypes showed up in both the CD4 and CD8 compartments, probably as a result of convergent recombination. FACS-sorted repertoires could contain abundant contaminating clonotypes from the bulk population, so computational filtering was required. Compared with the primary T-cell response, the secondary T-cell response was faster but weaker, reaching its peak on day 5 rather than on day 15. Because the study included only a couple of donors, the extent to which the findings can be generalized is limited.

Looking up the germline V gene yields CDR1 MGHRA and CDR2 YSYEKL. V loses 0 bases at its end and J loses 9 bases; junction bases beyond the gene matches: 10. CDR3 length: 16 amino acids, cysteine to phenylalanine. Just CDR3 DNA is preserved here, 48 bases in frame from base 1. TCR cDNA was synthesized by 5'RACE template switching, through which a universal primer site and unique molecular identifiers were introduced. Priming of cDNA synthesis was performed from both the TCR alpha and TCR beta constant segments. Two PCR steps were used to amplify libraries, with sample barcodes and sequencing adapters being added in the second step. Sequencing of libraries was performed on Illumina HiSeq 2500 (2x100 bp) or NovaSeq (2x150 bp). The original methods were these. MIGEC handled demultiplexing of reads and collapsing into UMI consensus sequences, while MiXCR performed V(D)J alignment. Clonotypes responding to the vaccine were identified with edgeR on replicate PBMC samples, with the criteria of FDR below 0.01 and a log2 fold change above 5 up to day 15. Each bulk clonotype received a CD4 or CD8 identity based on whether the sequenced CD4 or CD8 repertoire contained that clonotype at higher abundance. TCRdb cleaned the public reads at Q25 with fastp, built clones with MiXCR and kept in-frame beta chains. Entries that share a CDR3 protein sequence are merged under the most common genes and DNA. These V and J calls derive from TCRdb rather than the authors' analysis. This sample holds 100,000 to 150,000 distinct CDR3 sequences; roughly 6.7% were observed only once. Roughly 2.6% of the sample belongs to the ten largest clones.

This TCR was recovered from a man aged 18 to 29 who received the YFV17D yellow fever vaccine. Here the sequenced sample was CD4+ T cells sorted from PBMCs, taken approximately 11 days after the first yellow fever vaccination. Rearrangement joined TRBV4-1 to TRBJ2-1, with 8 junctional bases fitting TRBD2. The CDR3 loop reads CASSQELVAGRGEQFF. The bases are TGCGCCAGCAGCCAAGAATTGGTAGCGGGGAGGGGTGAGCAGTTCTTC.